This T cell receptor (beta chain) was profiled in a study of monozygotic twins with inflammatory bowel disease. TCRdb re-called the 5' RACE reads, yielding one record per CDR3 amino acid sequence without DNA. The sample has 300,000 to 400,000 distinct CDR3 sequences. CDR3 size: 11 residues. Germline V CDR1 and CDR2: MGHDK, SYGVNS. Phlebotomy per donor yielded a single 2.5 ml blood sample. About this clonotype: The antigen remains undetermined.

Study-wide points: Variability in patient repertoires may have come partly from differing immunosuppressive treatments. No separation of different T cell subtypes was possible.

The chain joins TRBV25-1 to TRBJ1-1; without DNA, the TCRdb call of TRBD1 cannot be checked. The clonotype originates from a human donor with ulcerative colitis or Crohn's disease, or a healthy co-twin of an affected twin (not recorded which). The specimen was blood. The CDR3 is CASIGVTEAFF.